These T cell receptor beta chains were read from a single sample in a study of blood T cell repertoires in COVID-19. Assay: immunoSEQ multiplex PCR; the TCRdb copy retains only in-frame clones and omits some. Of about 140,000 clones in the sample, roughly 90% were seen once. The specimen was peripheral blood. These receptor sequences come from a man aged 50-59 years with active or convalescent COVID-19. Both conserved end residues are part of each CDR3. D genes are given only for firm matches. Not all rows give a size; the values are once, few, many and, for expanded clones, a class.

V: TRBV6-2/TRBV6-3
size: -
D: -
J: TRBJ1-2
DNA: TGTGCCAGCAGTTCCCCGGCCGACCGGGACAAGCGCTATGGCTACACCTTC
CDR3: CASSSPADRDKRYGYTF

V: TRBV3-1/TRBV3-2
size: -
D: TRBD1
J: TRBJ1-2
DNA: TGTGCCAGCAGCCTCCGGGACAGGGGAGGCTACACCTTC
CDR3: CASSLRDRGGYTF

V: TRBV18
size: -
D: TRBD1
J: TRBJ1-4
DNA: TGTGCCAGCTCACCCCGGACAGGGGGTTACACGGAAAAACTGTTTTTT
CDR3: CASSPRTGGYTEKLFF

V: TRBV5-1
size: once
D: -
J: TRBJ1-6
DNA: TGCGCCAGCAGCTTGTCAGCGACTAATAATTCACCCCTCCACTTT
CDR3: CASSLSATNNSPLHF

V: TRBV27
size: -
D: TRBD2
J: TRBJ2-7
DNA: TGTGCCAGCACTCGGACTAGCGGGAGACTCTACGAGCAGTACTTC
CDR3: CASTRTSGRLYEQYF

V: TRBV7-8
size: -
D: -
J: TRBJ2-3
DNA: TGTGCCAGCAGCCAGACTATTCTTTTGAATACGCAGTATTTT
CDR3: CASSQTILLNTQYF

V: TRBV28
size: -
D: -
J: TRBJ1-2
DNA: TGTGCCAGCAGCACCACAGGGACGGTCTATGGCTACACCTTC
CDR3: CASSTTGTVYGYTF

V: TRBV29-1
size: once
D: -
J: TRBJ2-1
DNA: TGCAGCGTTGAAGATGGCGGGCTGAGCTCCTACAATGAGCAGTTCTTC
CDR3: CSVEDGGLSSYNEQFF

V: TRBV11-2
size: -
D: -
J: TRBJ1-2
DNA: TGTGCCAGCAGCTTAGAAGGGTATTGGCAGGGCTCTCCAGGGGACTATGGCTACACCTTC
CDR3: CASSLEGYWQGSPGDYGYTF

V: TRBV4-2
size: -
D: TRBD1
J: TRBJ2-5
DNA: TGTGCCAGCAGCCAAGCCTTGGGACAGGGGAACGGCGAGACCCAGTACTTC
CDR3: CASSQALGQGNGETQYF

V: TRBV19
size: -
D: -
J: TRBJ1-1
DNA: TGTGCCAGTAGTATCGACAGGTATTTCACTGAAGCTTTCTTT
CDR3: CASSIDRYFTEAFF

V: TRBV29-1
size: -
D: -
J: TRBJ2-5
DNA: TGCAGCGTCGGACAAAGAAGGGATATCCAGTACTTC
CDR3: CSVGQRRDIQYF

V: TRBV10-2
size: -
D: -
J: TRBJ2-7
DNA: TGCGCCAGCAGTGAGAAGAGCCTAACCTACGAGCAGTACTTC
CDR3: CASSEKSLTYEQYF

V: TRBV30
size: -
D: TRBD1
J: TRBJ1-1
DNA: TGTGCCTGGAGTGGCCAGGGGGCGCCGAGGACTGAAGCTTTCTTT
CDR3: CAWSGQGAPRTEAFF

V: TRBV28
size: -
D: -
J: TRBJ2-7
DNA: TGTGCCAGCAGTTCCCCCCGGGCGGGGTGGGGGTACGAGCAGTACTTC
CDR3: CASSSPRAGWGYEQYF

V: TRBV5-6
size: -
D: TRBD2
J: TRBJ2-1
DNA: TGTGCCAGCAATGAGCGGGAGGGACCTACTCGGAATGAGCAGTTCTTC
CDR3: CASNEREGPTRNEQFF

V: TRBV11-2
size: -
D: -
J: TRBJ2-5
DNA: TGTGCCAGCAGCTTGCGACTCGGGTCAGAGACCCAGTACTTC
CDR3: CASSLRLGSETQYF

V: TRBV6-1
size: -
D: -
J: TRBJ1-4
DNA: TGTGCCAGCAGTGCTGGGATAAACCTCCGGGGAGAAAAACTGTTTTTT
CDR3: CASSAGINLRGEKLFF

V: TRBV15
size: -
D: -
J: TRBJ1-3
DNA: TGTGCCACCAGCAGAGATACAGGATTGAACACCATATATTTT
CDR3: CATSRDTGLNTIYF

V: TRBV24-1
size: -
D: TRBD1
J: TRBJ1-2
DNA: TGTGCCACCAGTGATTCCGGGACAGCGAACTATGGCTACACCTTC
CDR3: CATSDSGTANYGYTF

V: TRBV21-1
size: few
D: -
J: TRBJ1-2
DNA: TGTGCCAGCAGCAAAGCGGCCAGGGAGGATGGCTACACCTTC
CDR3: CASSKAAREDGYTF

V: TRBV3-1/TRBV3-2
size: -
D: -
J: TRBJ1-2
DNA: TGTGCCAGCAGCACGCAGGATTATGGCTACACCTTC
CDR3: CASSTQDYGYTF

V: TRBV24-1
size: -
D: TRBD2
J: TRBJ2-3
DNA: TGTGCCACCAGTGTGATGGCGGGAGGGCCTATCCACCGAGATACGCAGTATTTT
CDR3: CATSVMAGGPIHRDTQYF

V: TRBV4-2
size: -
D: -
J: TRBJ1-1
DNA: TGTGCCAGCAGCCAAGGAGTTGCTGAAGCTTTCTTT
CDR3: CASSQGVAEAFF

V: TRBV6-1
size: -
D: -
J: TRBJ1-5
DNA: TGTGCCAGCAGTGAAAACAGGGCGAGTCAGCCCCAGCATTTT
CDR3: CASSENRASQPQHF

V: TRBV15
size: -
D: -
J: TRBJ2-5
DNA: TGTGCCACCAGCAGAGACCTCCAAGAGACCCAGTACTTC
CDR3: CATSRDLQETQYF

V: TRBV6-2/TRBV6-3
size: -
D: -
J: TRBJ2-1
DNA: TGTGCCAGCAGTTTCGCCCGAAGAGCGAGAACCTACAATGAGCAGTTCTTC
CDR3: CASSFARRARTYNEQFF

V: TRBV6-5
size: -
D: -
J: TRBJ1-5
DNA: TGTGCCAGCAGTTACTCGGGCAGGGGTGGCAATCAGCCCCAGCATTTT
CDR3: CASSYSGRGGNQPQHF

V: TRBV28
size: -
D: TRBD1
J: TRBJ2-3
DNA: TGTGCCAGCAGTACCAGGGGGCCAAAAAATACGCAGTATTTT
CDR3: CASSTRGPKNTQYF

V: TRBV7-2
size: -
D: -
J: TRBJ2-1
DNA: TGTGCCAGCAGCCCCTATCTATACAATGAGCAGTTCTTC
CDR3: CASSPYLYNEQFF

V: TRBV9
size: -
D: TRBD1
J: TRBJ1-4
DNA: TGTGCCAGCAGTATTACAGGGGCAACTAATGAAAAACTGTTTTTT
CDR3: CASSITGATNEKLFF

V: TRBV19
size: -
D: TRBD2
J: TRBJ2-1
DNA: TGTGCCAGTAGTCTTCTAGGCGGGAGGGTAAGCAATGAGCAGTTCTTC
CDR3: CASSLLGGRVSNEQFF

V: TRBV24-1
size: -
D: TRBD2
J: TRBJ2-1
DNA: TGTGCCACCAGTGACCCCGGGACTAGCTGGGAGCAGTTCTTC
CDR3: CATSDPGTSWEQFF

V: TRBV4-1
size: -
D: -
J: TRBJ2-1
DNA: TGCGCCAGCAGCCAAGATCAGGGCAGTGGTTCCTACAATGAGCAGTTCTTC
CDR3: CASSQDQGSGSYNEQFF

V: TRBV2
size: -
D: TRBD2
J: TRBJ2-7
DNA: TGTGCCAGCAGGCTGGGACTAGCGGGGGAGTTTGGCGAGCAGTACTTC
CDR3: CASRLGLAGEFGEQYF

V: TRBV18
size: -
D: TRBD1
J: TRBJ2-7
DNA: TGTGCCAGCTCACCACAAGGACAGGGGCCCTACGAGCAGTACTTC
CDR3: CASSPQGQGPYEQYF

V: TRBV10-3
size: -
D: TRBD1
J: TRBJ2-5
DNA: TGTGCCATCAGTGTGACAGGGGGATGGGAGACCCAGTACTTC
CDR3: CAISVTGGWETQYF

V: TRBV11-2
size: -
D: -
J: TRBJ1-6
DNA: TGTGCCAGCAGCCCGACAGACGGAGACTCACCCCTCCACTTT
CDR3: CASSPTDGDSPLHF

V: TRBV6-2/TRBV6-3
size: -
D: TRBD1
J: TRBJ1-2
DNA: TGTGCCAGCAGTTCTGACGATCGTGGGACAGTCAACTATGGCTACACCTTC
CDR3: CASSSDDRGTVNYGYTF

V: TRBV27
size: -
D: TRBD1
J: TRBJ2-5
DNA: TGTGCCAGCAGTTTCAGGGGGTCCTCAAGAGAGACCCAGTACTTC
CDR3: CASSFRGSSRETQYF

V: TRBV23-1
size: -
D: -
J: TRBJ2-7
DNA: TGCGCCAGCAGTCAAGTGTTGATTATGGGACTCTCCAGCCCCAGAAGCTCCTACGAGCAGTACTTC
CDR3: CASSQVLIMGLSSPRSSYEQYF

V: TRBV11-3
size: -
D: TRBD2
J: TRBJ2-1
DNA: TGTGCCAGCAGCTCCGGACTAGCGGGAGTGCATGAGCAGTTCTTC
CDR3: CASSSGLAGVHEQFF

V: TRBV4-3
size: -
D: TRBD1
J: TRBJ1-4
DNA: TGCGCCAGCAGCGAACAGGGGACAGCTAATGAAAAACTGTTTTTT
CDR3: CASSEQGTANEKLFF

V: TRBV6-2/TRBV6-3
size: -
D: TRBD2
J: TRBJ2-1
DNA: TGTGCCAGCAGTTCGTCACTAGCGGGAAGTTACAATGAGCAGTTCTTC
CDR3: CASSSSLAGSYNEQFF

V: TRBV28
size: few
D: TRBD1
J: TRBJ2-7
DNA: TGTGCCAGCAGTTCACCGGGACAGGCATCCAAAAAGGGACCCTACGAGCAGTACTTC
CDR3: CASSSPGQASKKGPYEQYF

V: TRBV11-2
size: -
D: -
J: TRBJ2-1
DNA: TGTGCCAGCAGCTCGATAACAGGGTTGAAAACCTACAATGAGCAGTTCTTC
CDR3: CASSSITGLKTYNEQFF